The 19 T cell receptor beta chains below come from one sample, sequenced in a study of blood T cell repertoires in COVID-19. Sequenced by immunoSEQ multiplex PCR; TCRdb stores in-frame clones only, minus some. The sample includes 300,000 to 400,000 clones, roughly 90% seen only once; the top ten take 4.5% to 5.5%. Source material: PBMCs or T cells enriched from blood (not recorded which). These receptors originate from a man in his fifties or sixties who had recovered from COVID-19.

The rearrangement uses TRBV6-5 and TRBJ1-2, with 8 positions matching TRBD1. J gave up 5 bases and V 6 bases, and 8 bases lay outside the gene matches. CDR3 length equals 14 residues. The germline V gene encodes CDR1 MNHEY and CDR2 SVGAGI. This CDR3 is CASSPRDRLYGYTF. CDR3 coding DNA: TGTGCCAGCAGCCCCCGGGACAGGCTTTATGGCTACACCTTC.

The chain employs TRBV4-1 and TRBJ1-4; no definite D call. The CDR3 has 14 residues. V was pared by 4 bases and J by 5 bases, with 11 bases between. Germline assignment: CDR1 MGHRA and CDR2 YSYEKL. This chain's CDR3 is CASSPPPRNEKLFF. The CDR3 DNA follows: TGCGCCAGCAGCCCCCCCCCGAGGAATGAAAAACTGTTTTTT.

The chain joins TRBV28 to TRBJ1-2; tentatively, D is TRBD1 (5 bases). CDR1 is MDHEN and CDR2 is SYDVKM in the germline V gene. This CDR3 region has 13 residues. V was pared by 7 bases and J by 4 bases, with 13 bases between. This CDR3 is CASTEGHRYGYTF. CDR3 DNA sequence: TGTGCCAGCACCGAAGGACACCGCTATGGCTACACCTTC.

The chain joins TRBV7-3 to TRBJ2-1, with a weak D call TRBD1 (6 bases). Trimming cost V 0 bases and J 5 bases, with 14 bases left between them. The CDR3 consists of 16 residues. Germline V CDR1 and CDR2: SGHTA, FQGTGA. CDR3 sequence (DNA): TGTGCCAGCAGCTTAACTGCCAGGGGATCGAACAATGAGCAGTTCTTC. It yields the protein CASSLTARGSNNEQFF.

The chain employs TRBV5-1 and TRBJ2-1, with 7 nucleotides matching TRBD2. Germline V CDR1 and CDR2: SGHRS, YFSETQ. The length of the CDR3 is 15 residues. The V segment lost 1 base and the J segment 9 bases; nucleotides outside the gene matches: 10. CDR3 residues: CASSLIQRGVGEQFF. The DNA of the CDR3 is TGCGCCAGCAGCTTGATCCAGCGGGGCGTCGGTGAGCAGTTCTTC.

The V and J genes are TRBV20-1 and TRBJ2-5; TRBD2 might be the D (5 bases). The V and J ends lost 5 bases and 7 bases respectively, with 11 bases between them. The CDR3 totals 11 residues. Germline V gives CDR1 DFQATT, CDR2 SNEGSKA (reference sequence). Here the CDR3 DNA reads TGCAGTGCTGGACCTCGGGGGACCCAGTACTTC. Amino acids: CSAGPRGTQYF.

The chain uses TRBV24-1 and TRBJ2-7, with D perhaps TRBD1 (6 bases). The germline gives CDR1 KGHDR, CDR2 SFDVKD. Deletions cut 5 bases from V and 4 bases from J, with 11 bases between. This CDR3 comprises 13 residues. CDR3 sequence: CATSATGIYEQYF. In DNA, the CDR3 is TGTGCCACCAGTGCTACAGGGATTTACGAGCAGTACTTC.

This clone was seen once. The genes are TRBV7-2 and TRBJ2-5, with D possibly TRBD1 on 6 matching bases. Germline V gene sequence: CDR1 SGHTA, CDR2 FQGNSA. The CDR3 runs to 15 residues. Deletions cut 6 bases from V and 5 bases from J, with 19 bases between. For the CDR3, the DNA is TGTGCCAGCAGTCCCTCCGTGGGGGCTGGGGAGACCCAGTACTTC. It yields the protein CASSPSVGAGETQYF.

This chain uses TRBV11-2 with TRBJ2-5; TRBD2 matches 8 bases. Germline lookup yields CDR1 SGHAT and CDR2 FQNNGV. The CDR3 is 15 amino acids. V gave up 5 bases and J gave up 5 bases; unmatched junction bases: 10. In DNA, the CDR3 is TGTGCCAGCAGCCCCAATCCGACTAGCGTTGAGACCCAGTACTTC. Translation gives CASSPNPTSVETQYF.

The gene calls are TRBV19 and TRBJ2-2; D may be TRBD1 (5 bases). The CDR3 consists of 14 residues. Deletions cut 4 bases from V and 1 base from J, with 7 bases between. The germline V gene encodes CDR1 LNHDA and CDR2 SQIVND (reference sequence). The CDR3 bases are TGTGCCAGTAGTAAGACAGTGAACACCGGGGAGCTGTTTTTT. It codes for CASSKTVNTGELFF.

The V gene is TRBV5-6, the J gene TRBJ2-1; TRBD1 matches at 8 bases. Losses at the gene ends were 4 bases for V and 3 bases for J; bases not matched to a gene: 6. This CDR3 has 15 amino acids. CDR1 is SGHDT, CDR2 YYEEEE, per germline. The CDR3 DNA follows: TGTGCCAGCAGCCCTGGACAGGGCCGCTACAATGAGCAGTTCTTC. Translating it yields CASSPGQGRYNEQFF.

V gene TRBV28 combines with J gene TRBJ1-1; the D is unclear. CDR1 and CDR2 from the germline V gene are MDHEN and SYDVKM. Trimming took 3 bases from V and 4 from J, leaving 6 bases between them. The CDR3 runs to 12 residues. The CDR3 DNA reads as TGTGCCAGCAGTTTTATGTCCACTGAAGCTTTCTTT. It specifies CASSFMSTEAFF. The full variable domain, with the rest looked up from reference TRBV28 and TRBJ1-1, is DVKVTQSSRYLVKRTGEKVFLECVQDMDHENMFWYRQDPGLGLRLIYFSYDVKMKEKGDIPEGYSVSREKKERFSLILESASTNQTSMYLCASSFMSTEAFFGQGTRLTVV.

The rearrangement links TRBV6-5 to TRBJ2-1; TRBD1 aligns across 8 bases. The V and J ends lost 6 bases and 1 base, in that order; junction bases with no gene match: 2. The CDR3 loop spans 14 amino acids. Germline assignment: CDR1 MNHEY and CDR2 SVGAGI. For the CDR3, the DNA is TGTGCCAGCAGGGGACAGGCGTCCTACAATGAGCAGTTCTTC. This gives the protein CASRGQASYNEQFF.

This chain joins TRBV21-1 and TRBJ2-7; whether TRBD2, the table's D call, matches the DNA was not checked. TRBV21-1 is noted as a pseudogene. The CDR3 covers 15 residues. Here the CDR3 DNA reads TGTGCCAGCAGCAATCCGGGAGGGCCCTCCTACGAGCAGTACTTC. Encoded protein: CASSNPGGPSYEQYF.

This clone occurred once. CDR3 bases: TGTGCCAGCAGCGGGACTAGCTCTGGGGCCAACGTCCTGACTTTC. As protein: CASSGTSSGANVLTF. The chain employs TRBV7-3 and TRBJ2-6; TRBD2 matches at 8 bases. The CDR3 covers 15 residues. Trimming at V came to 5 bases and at J to 0 bases, leaving 0 bases not matched to a gene. The germline CDR1 and CDR2 sequences are SGHTA and FQGTGA.

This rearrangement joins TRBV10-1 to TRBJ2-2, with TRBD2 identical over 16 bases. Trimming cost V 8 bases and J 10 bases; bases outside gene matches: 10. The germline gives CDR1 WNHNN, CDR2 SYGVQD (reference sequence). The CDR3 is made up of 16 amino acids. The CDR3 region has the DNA TGCGCCAGCGTGGGACTAGCGGGAGGGCCCATATTGGAGCTGTTTTTT. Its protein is CASVGLAGGPILELFF.

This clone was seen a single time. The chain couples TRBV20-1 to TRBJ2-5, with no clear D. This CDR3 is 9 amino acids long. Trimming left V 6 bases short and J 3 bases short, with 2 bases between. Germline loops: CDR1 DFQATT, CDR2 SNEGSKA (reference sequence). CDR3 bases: TGCAGTGCCGAAGAGACCCAGTACTTC. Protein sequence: CSAEETQYF.

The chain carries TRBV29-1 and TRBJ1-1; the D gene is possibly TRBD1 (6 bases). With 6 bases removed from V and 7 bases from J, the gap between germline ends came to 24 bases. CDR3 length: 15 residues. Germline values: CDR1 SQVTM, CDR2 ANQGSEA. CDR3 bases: TGCAGCGTGGGTGGGGTCCAGGGGCCCACTGGTGAAGCTTTCTTT. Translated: CSVGGVQGPTGEAFF.

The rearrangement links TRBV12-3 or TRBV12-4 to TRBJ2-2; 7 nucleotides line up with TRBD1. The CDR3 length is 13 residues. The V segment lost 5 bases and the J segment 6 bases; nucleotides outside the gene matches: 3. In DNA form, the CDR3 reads TGTGCCAGCAGTCGACAGGGTGCCGGGGAGCTGTTTTTT. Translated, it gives CASSRQGAGELFF.